What follows are 9 T cell receptor beta chains derived from one specimen sequenced in a study of cytomegalovirus exposure and HLA in healthy donors. Libraries were prepared by immunoSEQ multiplex PCR; TCRdb keeps only in-frame clonotypes and omits some of them. The table records approximately 220,000 clones, roughly 88% of them present only once. The sample was PBMCs. The receptors derive from a young woman in good health and CMV-seropositive.

This clone was observed a few times. This chain joins TRBV7-2 and TRBJ1-2, with 7 bases that match TRBD1. After removal of 1 base from V and 4 bases from J, the junction contained 3 bases not matched to a gene. The CDR3 runs to 14 residues. Germline V gene lookup returns CDR1 SGHTA and CDR2 FQGNSA. The CDR3 DNA is TGTGCCAGCAGCTTAGATCGGGACAGCTATGGCTACACCTTC. This sequence encodes CASSLDRDSYGYTF.

As DNA, the CDR3 is TGTGCCAGCAGCCCGGGACTAGCGGGGTACAATGAGCAGTTCTTC. Translated: CASSPGLAGYNEQFF. The chain couples TRBV7-8 to TRBJ2-1; TRBD2 agrees at 13 bases. The CDR3 runs 15 residues. CDR1 and CDR2 from the germline V gene are SGHVS and FQNEAQ. The V gene end was trimmed by 5 bases and the J gene end by 4 bases; junction bases not matched to a gene: 2. The entire variable domain, with the rest obtained from reference TRBV7-8 and TRBJ2-1, is as follows: GAGVSQSPRYKVAKRGQDVALRCDPISGHVSLFWYQQALGQGPEFLTYFQNEAQLDKSGLPSDRFFAERPEGSVSTLKIQRTQQEDSAVYLCASSPGLAGYNEQFFGPGTRLTVL.

The V gene is TRBV27, the J gene TRBJ1-5, with D possibly TRBD1 on 6 matching bases. The V gene's germline CDR1 is MNHEY and CDR2 SMNVEV (reference sequence). V lost 3 bases to trimming and J lost 4 bases, with 16 bases between them. The CDR3 loop spans 16 amino acids. The CDR3 is CASSLIGGRGNQPQHF. The CDR3 DNA reads as TGTGCCAGCAGTTTGATTGGGGGGCGAGGGAATCAGCCCCAGCATTTT.

CDR3 sequence: CASSQLGTSGRNTQYF. CDR3 nucleotides: TGTGCCAGCAGCCAACTCGGGACTAGCGGGAGAAATACGCAGTATTTT. The chain employs TRBV7-2 and TRBJ2-3; 14 nucleotides line up with TRBD2. The CDR3 contains 16 residues. J gave up 7 bases and V 5 bases, and 8 bases lay outside the gene matches. The germline V gene encodes CDR1 SGHTA and CDR2 FQGNSA.

The gene calls are TRBV30 and TRBJ2-7; 7 bases fit TRBD2. Germline-derived CDR1 and CDR2 are GTSNPN and SVGIG (reference sequence). Trimming at V came to 4 bases and at J to 8 bases, leaving 17 bases not matched to a gene. The CDR3 covers 15 residues. The CDR3 region has the DNA TGTGCCTGGACCCCCGGTACTAGCGTTTTTGAAAAGCAGTACTTC. Translation: CAWTPGTSVFEKQYF.

The rearrangement uses TRBV9 and TRBJ2-7; D ambiguous. The V and J ends lost 4 bases and 5 bases respectively, with 13 bases between them. The length of the CDR3 is 13 residues. Germline V gives CDR1 SGDLS, CDR2 YYNGEE. Here the CDR3 DNA reads TGTGCCAGCAGCCCAATGGAAGGGCACGAGCAGTACTTC. This codes for CASSPMEGHEQYF.

This rearrangement joins TRBV28 to TRBJ1-1; tentative D call: TRBD1 (6 bases). CDR1 is MDHEN, CDR2 SYDVKM, per germline. The CDR3 spans 16 residues. V lost 6 bases to trimming and J lost 3 bases, with 20 bases between them. The CDR3 nucleotides are TGTGCCAGCAGGCTTCGGACAGAACAAGGGGACACTGAAGCTTTCTTT. This codes for CASRLRTEQGDTEAFF.

CDR3 in amino acids: CASNGGRIYNEQFF. The CDR3 DNA reads as TGTGCCAGCAATGGAGGGAGGATCTACAATGAGCAGTTCTTC. The chain recombines TRBV28 with TRBJ2-1; TRBD2 is a possible D gene (6 bases). Germline assignment: CDR1 MDHEN and CDR2 SYDVKM. There are 14 residues in the CDR3. V lost 7 bases, J lost 3 bases, and 13 bases lay in between.

The chain has TRBV9 and TRBJ2-2; TRBD1 or TRBD2 may be the D gene (5 bases each). Germline V gene sequence: CDR1 SGDLS, CDR2 YYNGEE. This CDR3 is built from 15 residues. V shed 4 bases and J shed 4 bases, with 14 bases lying between them. The CDR3 reads CASSPPKGTTGELFF. The CDR3 DNA reads as TGTGCCAGCAGCCCTCCAAAGGGGACCACCGGGGAGCTGTTTTTT.